This T cell receptor (beta chain) originates from a study of blood T cell repertoires in COVID-19. Background on the study: Acute and convalescent COVID-19 specimens originated in the United States, Italy and Spain. PBMCs, B-cell-depleted T cells, or T cells were the source of the cDNA or gDNA that made up the material.

Authors' processing steps: From reference gene primer amplification, estimates of nucleated cell counts were derived. Sequenced by immunoSEQ multiplex PCR; TCRdb stores in-frame clones only, minus some. That table supplies the V and J calls and clone size; D and trimming were determined from the DNA. There are tens of thousands of clones in the sample; 80% to 90% occur only once, and approximately 8.1% lies in the top ten. CDR3 length equals 12 residues. The V gene end was trimmed by 4 bases and the J gene end by 8 bases; junction bases not matched to a gene: 4. Germline V gene lookup returns CDR1 LGHDT and CDR2 YNNKEL (reference sequence).

This chain connects TRBV3-1 (or the pseudogene TRBV3-2) to TRBJ1-1, with 7 bases lining up with TRBD1. This TCR came from a woman aged 70-85 years with acute or convalescent COVID-19. Sequencing was carried out using peripheral blood. CDR3 residues: CASSRGDREAFF. The CDR3 region has the DNA TGTGCCAGCAGCCGAGGGGACAGAGAAGCTTTCTTT.